Listed below are T cell receptor beta chains from one sample, sequenced in a study of blood T cell repertoires in COVID-19. TCRdb keeps only in-frame clones here, not all; method: immunoSEQ multiplex PCR. The profile shows 80,000 or so clones, 81% of them singletons. The sequencing input was peripheral blood. These receptors came from an elderly man with acute or convalescent COVID-19. The CDR3 runs from the conserved cysteine through the conserved F or W. The D gene is left open where the match is weak. Size is stated for part of the rows, as once, few or many counts, or as a class when the clone is expanded.

NA | TRBJ1-2 | TRBV12-3/TRBV12-4 | NA | TGTGCCAGCAGTTTACAGGGGCAAATTGGCTACACCTTC | CASSLQGQIGYTF
TRBD1 | TRBJ1-1 | TRBV19 | NA | TGTGCCAGTAGTTCCTCCGGGACAGTGAACACTGAAGCTTTCTTT | CASSSSGTVNTEAFF
NA | TRBJ1-1 | TRBV30 | NA | TGTGCCTGGAGTGCAAATTACCGGACACTTGAAGCTTTCTTT | CAWSANYRTLEAFF
NA | TRBJ2-1 | TRBV6-2/TRBV6-3 | NA | TGTGCCAGCAGTCTGCTAGCCCTTTCCTACAATGAGCAGTTCTTC | CASSLLALSYNEQFF
NA | TRBJ1-1 | TRBV4-3 | NA | TGCGCCAGCAGCCATCAAAACGGGGGGGCTTATGAAGCTTTCTTT | CASSHQNGGAYEAFF
TRBD1 | TRBJ1-5 | TRBV19 | once | TGTGCCAGTAGTATACAACAGGGGAATCAGCCCCAGCATTTT | CASSIQQGNQPQHF
NA | TRBJ2-7 | TRBV7-3 | NA | TGTGCCAGCAGCTCGGAGCCGCGACGCGAGCAGTACTTC | CASSSEPRREQYF
TRBD1 | TRBJ1-6 | TRBV5-1 | NA | TGCGCCAGCAGCTTGGATGGACAGGCTAATTCACCCCTCCACTTT | CASSLDGQANSPLHF
NA | TRBJ2-5 | TRBV6-1 | once | TGTGCCAGCAGTGAATTGTATCAGGTCGTGGATGAGACCCAGTACTTC | CASSELYQVVDETQYF
TRBD1 | TRBJ1-2 | TRBV5-6 | few | TGTGCCAGCAGCCCGGACCCAGGGGGCGGCTATGGCTACACCTTC | CASSPDPGGGYGYTF
TRBD2 | TRBJ2-7 | TRBV6-6 | NA | TGTGCCAGCAGTCCGTCCGGGACTACCTACGAGCAGTACTTC | CASSPSGTTYEQYF
TRBD1 | TRBJ1-5 | TRBV6-5 | NA | TGTGCCAGCAGGGGGGACAGGGGTGGAAATCAGCCCCAGCATTTT | CASRGDRGGNQPQHF
NA | TRBJ2-6 | TRBV19 | NA | TGTGCCAGTAGTATGAGCTCTGGGGCCAACGTCCTGACTTTC | CASSMSSGANVLTF
NA | TRBJ1-2 | TRBV6-4 | NA | TGTGCCAGCAGTGAAGCGGCAGGTCAAAACTATGGCTACACCTTC | CASSEAAGQNYGYTF
TRBD2 | TRBJ2-1 | TRBV18 | once | TGTGCCAGCTCGCCAGATGTGACTAGCGGGAGAAATGAGCAGTTCTTC | CASSPDVTSGRNEQFF
TRBD1 | TRBJ1-1 | TRBV6-5 | NA | TGTGCCAGCAGAGAGTCAGGGGGGCGGGTCACTGAAGCTTTCTTT | CASRESGGRVTEAFF
TRBD2 | TRBJ2-1 | TRBV24-1 | few | TGTGCCACCAGTGATCCGACTAGCGGGGTACACAATGAGCAGTTCTTC | CATSDPTSGVHNEQFF
NA | TRBJ2-1 | TRBV29-1 | NA | TGCAGCGTCGCGGGACAGTTCACTAACCCGCTAGTCAATGAGCAGTTCTTC | CSVAGQFTNPLVNEQFF
NA | TRBJ2-3 | TRBV28 | NA | TGTGCCAGCAGTTGGACAGTAAGCACAGATACGCAGTATTTT | CASSWTVSTDTQYF
NA | TRBJ2-5 | TRBV5-1 | NA | TGCGCCAGCAGCTTGGACCCAGGGGACCATGGAACCCAGTACTTC | CASSLDPGDHGTQYF
TRBD1 | TRBJ1-2 | TRBV9 | NA | TGTGCCAGCAGCGTACCCGGACAGGGTGGCTACACCTTC | CASSVPGQGGYTF
NA | TRBJ2-1 | TRBV4-3 | NA | TGCGCCAGCAGCCTCGAGGGGAGGTCATACAATGAGCAGTTCTTC | CASSLEGRSYNEQFF
TRBD1 | TRBJ2-3 | TRBV30 | NA | TGTGCCTGGAATGGACAGGGGATAGATACGCAGTATTTT | CAWNGQGIDTQYF
TRBD1 | TRBJ1-4 | TRBV6-5 | NA | TGTGCCAGCAGGTCATACAGGGGCTTAAATGAAAAACTGTTTTTT | CASRSYRGLNEKLFF
NA | TRBJ2-7 | TRBV5-1 | few | TGCGCCAGCAGCTGGGGTGACAGCTCCTACGAGCAGTACTTC | CASSWGDSSYEQYF
TRBD1 | TRBJ1-5 | TRBV19 | NA | TGTGCCAGTAGTATAGTGGACAGGGGCCGCAATCAGCCCCAGCATTTT | CASSIVDRGRNQPQHF
NA | TRBJ1-5 | TRBV4-1 | NA | TGCGCCAGCAGCCAAGAAGACGGGTATCAGCCCCAGCATTTT | CASSQEDGYQPQHF
NA | TRBJ1-3 | TRBV4-1 | NA | TGCGCCAGCAGCCAAGTAGGGGCGCGATCTGGAAACACCATATATTTT | CASSQVGARSGNTIYF
TRBD2 | TRBJ2-3 | TRBV11-2 | NA | TGTGCCAGCAGCAGCGGGACCACAGATACGCAGTATTTT | CASSSGTTDTQYF